This record covers a single T cell receptor beta chain. Trimming took off 5 bases at V and 0 bases at J, with 19 bases between the two ends. There are 17 residues in the CDR3. Germline V gene sequence: CDR1 MDHEN, CDR2 SYDVKM. The record originates from a study of shared T cell receptors in the human thymus. The data were produced by immunoSEQ multiplex PCR, yet TCRdb's version contains in-frame clones alone and is incomplete. Of hundreds of thousands of clones listed, approximately 87% are singletons. The data also belong to a second study, concerning human thymus T cells. That study adds: Corrective cardiac surgery supplied the resected thymus tissue. Related studies noted strongly shared thymic repertoires across unrelated people.

This clonotype originated in a boy younger than two with a congenital heart defect. V is TRBV28 and J is TRBJ1-1, with D possibly being TRBD1 (6 bases). Material for sequencing was thymocytes. The CDR3 here is CASSDKGGGQLNTEAFF. The CDR3 DNA reads as TGTGCCAGCAGTGATAAAGGGGGGGGTCAGCTGAACACTGAAGCTTTCTTT.